This T cell receptor (beta chain) was captured by sequencing in a study of identical twins. Germline CDR1 SGHDN, CDR2 FVKESK. V lost 4 bases, J lost 0 bases, and 11 bases lay in between. CDR3 length equals 15 residues. On this clonotype itself: The antigen is not known.

cDNA carried unique molecular identifiers, and a universal primer site was added by template switching. MiXCR, applied by TCRdb to the 5' RACE reads, yields one record per CDR3 protein. The sample includes 300,000 to 400,000 distinct CDR3 sequences, roughly 9% of them seen just once. Study-wide results and caveats: Where out-of-frame alpha sequences were twin-shared, they showed excess low generation probability. For zero-insertion analyses, partial confounding could come from invariant MAIT and iNKT cells.

The genes are TRBV14 and TRBJ2-3; unclear D gene. The sequence was collected from a woman aged 45-65 years in good health. The sample was naive T cells sorted from blood. Here the CDR3 DNA reads TGTGCCAGCAGCCGCGTGATGGGCAGCACAGATACGCAGTATTTT. This translates into CASSRVMGSTDTQYF.